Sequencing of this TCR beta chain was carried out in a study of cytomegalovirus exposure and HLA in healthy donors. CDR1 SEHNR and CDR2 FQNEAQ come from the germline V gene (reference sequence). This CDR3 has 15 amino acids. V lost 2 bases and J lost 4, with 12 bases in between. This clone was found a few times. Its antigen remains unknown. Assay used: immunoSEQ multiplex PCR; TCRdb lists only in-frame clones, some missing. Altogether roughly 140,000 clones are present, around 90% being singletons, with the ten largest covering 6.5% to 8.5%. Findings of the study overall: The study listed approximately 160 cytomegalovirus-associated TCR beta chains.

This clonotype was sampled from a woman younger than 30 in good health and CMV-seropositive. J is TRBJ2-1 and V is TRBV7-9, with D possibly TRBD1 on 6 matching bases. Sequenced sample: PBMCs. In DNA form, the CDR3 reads TGTGCCAGCAGCTTAACAGGACAGAATTACAATGAGCAGTTCTTC. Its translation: CASSLTGQNYNEQFF.